The entry below describes one TCR beta chain. Its matching antigen is unknown. This sample stems from a study of cytomegalovirus exposure and HLA in healthy donors. Study overall: Around 78 million unique TCRs, all from HLA-typed donors, were included in an early release of the data.

The CDR3 consists of 14 residues. Germline CDR1 SNHLY, CDR2 FYNNEI. Deletions cut 2 bases from V and 7 bases from J, with 15 bases between. The PCR made use of 60 Vbeta and 13 Jbeta primers. TCRdb keeps only in-frame clones here, not all; method: immunoSEQ multiplex PCR. This sample has some 110,000 clones, with about four fifths found just once. Study outcomes and limitations: The study put 150 or so TCR beta chains on its list as cytomegalovirus-associated.

This sequence was found in a woman aged 18-29 years in good health and CMV-seronegative. The chain recombines TRBV2 with TRBJ2-7; D is perhaps TRBD1 (5 bases). The sequenced sample was PBMCs. CDR3 sequence (DNA): TGTGCCAGCAGTGAACAGGGTTCCCCTCAAGAGCAGTACTTC. This codes for CASSEQGSPQEQYF.